The next 25 T cell receptor beta chains were all read from a single sample in a study of blood T cells in healthy people across ages. With a J-beta primer mix and a sample-barcoded 5' primer, a second PCR ran about 7 to 12 cycles. Via MiXCR, TCRdb re-called the 5' RACE reads, giving one row per CDR3 protein. The sample consists of 1.5 million to 2 million distinct CDR3 sequences, around 40% of them appearing once. The sample comprised blood. All receptors come from a human donor in good health.

The chain recombines TRBV28 with TRBJ1-2, with D possibly being TRBD1 (5 bases). This CDR3 is built from 15 residues. Germline loops: CDR1 MDHEN, CDR2 SYDVKM. Trimming took 5 bases from V and 4 from J, leaving 17 bases between them. CDR3 protein: CASSLTRDGSYGYTF. The CDR3 bases are TGTGCCAGCAGTCTTACCCGGGACGGGAGCTATGGCTACACCTTC.

V is TRBV25-1 and J is TRBJ2-5; 7 nucleotides agree with TRBD1. V was clipped by 6 bases and J by 1 base; unmatched bases: 8. Looked up from germline, CDR1 is MGHDK and CDR2 is SYGVNS. The CDR3 is 15 amino acids. The CDR3 region is CASSNLRDSQETQYF. DNA of the CDR3: TGTGCCAGCAGCAACCTCCGGGACAGCCAAGAGACCCAGTACTTC.

V and J are TRBV12-5 and TRBJ2-5; 7 bases are a match to TRBD1. CDR1 and CDR2 (germline): LGHNT, FRNRAP. CDR3 length: 15 residues. V shed 4 bases, J shed 4 bases, and the junction held 9 bases outside the gene matches. The CDR3 region has the DNA TGTGCTAGTGGTTCCGGGACAGCCATGGGAGAGACCCAGTACTTC. Translating gives CASGSGTAMGETQYF.

This rearrangement joins TRBV4-1 to TRBJ2-5; D possibly corresponds to TRBD2 (5 bases). From germline, CDR1 is MGHRA and CDR2 YSYEKL. The CDR3 spans 16 residues. The V end was cut by 7 bases, the J end by 2 bases, with 20 bases between. CDR3 protein: CASKPGLAAVQETQYF. Here the CDR3 DNA reads TGCGCCAGCAAACCAGGACTCGCCGCAGTTCAAGAGACCCAGTACTTC.

The J gene is TRBJ1-1, the V gene TRBV5-6; tentative D call: TRBD1 (6 bases). V was shortened by 1 base and J by 5 bases, with 21 bases between the two germline ends. Germline V gene data show CDR1 as SGHDT and CDR2 as YYEEEE. CDR3 length: 17 residues. CDR3 sequence reads: CASSLQMGAIPRTEAFF. CDR3 DNA: TGTGCCAGCAGCTTGCAAATGGGGGCCATACCGAGGACTGAAGCTTTCTTT.

This clonotype came up a few times. The chain combines TRBV12-3 or TRBV12-4 with TRBJ2-1; 12 positions match TRBD1. After removal of 10 bases from V and 1 base from J, the junction contained 20 bases not matched to a gene. This CDR3 contains 20 residues. The CDR3 loop is CATQQGDGTGGLVSYNEQFF. The DNA of the CDR3 is TGTGCCACCCAACAGGGGGACGGGACAGGGGGCTTAGTATCCTACAATGAGCAGTTCTTC.

The rearrangement joins TRBV7-9 to TRBJ2-5, with 9 bases that match TRBD1. Germline CDR1 is SEHNR and CDR2 is FQNEAQ (reference sequence). This CDR3 has 16 amino acids. V shed 5 bases, J shed 4 bases, and the junction held 11 bases outside the gene matches. CDR3 loop: CASSVPWTGQGETQYF. The DNA of the CDR3 is TGTGCCAGCAGCGTACCTTGGACGGGACAGGGAGAGACCCAGTACTTC.

This clonotype was detected a few times. CDR3 loop: CASSPRQGMEAFF. The CDR3 bases are TGTGCCAGCAGCCCGCGACAGGGTATGGAAGCTTTCTTT. V gene TRBV9 combines with J gene TRBJ1-1; 7 bases match TRBD1. The CDR3 runs to 13 residues. The germline V gene encodes CDR1 SGDLS and CDR2 YYNGEE. The V and J ends lost 4 bases and 8 bases, in that order; junction bases with no gene match: 8.

The gene calls are TRBV20-1 and TRBJ1-2; D not resolved. V lost 4 bases to trimming and J lost 3 bases, with 18 bases between them. This CDR3 contains 15 residues. Germline CDR1 is DFQATT and CDR2 is SNEGSKA (reference sequence). CDR3 sequence (DNA): TGCAGTGCTAATTCGCTGTTAATGGGGTACTATGGCTACACCTTC. Its translation is CSANSLLMGYYGYTF.

To note about this clonotype: The germline gene is not matched at one end of the junction; a read error may be the cause. The chain couples TRBV7-7 to TRBJ2-1, with 9 bases fitting TRBD2. Germline CDR1 SSHAT, CDR2 FNYEAQ (reference sequence). The CDR3 runs to 18 residues. CDR3 nucleotide sequence: TGTGCTAGCAGCTTAGGAGGGGGTAGCGGGGGCCTTTACAATGAGCAGTTCTTC. Translated: CASSLGGGSGGLYNEQFF. The variable domain in full, with the rest retrieved from reference TRBV7-7 and TRBJ2-1, is GAGVSQSPRYKVTKRGQDVTLRCDPISSHATLYWYQQALGQGPEFLTYFNYEAQPDKSGLPSDRFSAERPEGSISTLTIQRTEQRDSAMYRCASSLGGGSGGLYNEQFFGPGTRLTVL.

The chain has TRBV5-8 and TRBJ2-1; D is uncertain. V gave up 1 base and J gave up 10 bases, with 9 bases separating them. CDR3 length equals 12 residues. Germline V gene sequence: CDR1 SGHTS, CDR2 YDEGEE. The CDR3 spells CASSLNFMEQFF. CDR3 in DNA: TGTGCCAGCAGCTTGAACTTCATGGAGCAGTTCTTC.

The chain's CDR3 is CASSPGAVTYNEQFF. CDR3 sequence (DNA): TGTGCCAGCAGCCCGGGGGCAGTGACCTACAATGAGCAGTTCTTC. V and J are TRBV13 and TRBJ2-1; D is possibly TRBD1 or TRBD2 (6 bases each). The germline V gene encodes CDR1 PRHDT and CDR2 FYEKMQ (reference sequence). Between the trimmed V and J ends, which lost 5 bases and 2 bases, there was a span of 13 bases. The CDR3 sequence is 15 residues long.

The rearrangement links TRBV7-2 to TRBJ1-1; no reliable D call. CDR1 SGHTA and CDR2 FQGNSA come from the germline V gene. CDR3 length: 15 amino acids. V was shortened by 5 bases and J by 0 bases, with 13 bases between the two germline ends. The CDR3, as DNA: TGTGCCAGCAGCCCCGACCCTCTGCTGAACACTGAAGCTTTCTTT. Translating gives CASSPDPLLNTEAFF.

This clonotype was detected only a few times. This chain uses TRBV11-2 with TRBJ2-7, with D tentatively TRBD2 (6 bases). The germline gives CDR1 SGHAT, CDR2 FQNNGV. The CDR3 is made up of 13 amino acids. V was trimmed by 7 bases and J by 8 bases, leaving 18 bases between them. The CDR3 sequence: CASTLIAEEKQYF. CDR3 DNA sequence: TGTGCCAGCACCCTGATAGCGGAGGAGAAGCAGTACTTC.

This chain joins TRBV12-3 or TRBV12-4 and TRBJ2-7; either TRBD1 or TRBD2 may supply D (5 bases each). This CDR3 has 15 residues. V was pared by 1 base and J by 3 bases, with 13 bases between. CDR3 sequence reads: CASSLDTGRHYEQYF. The DNA for the CDR3 is TGTGCCAGCAGTTTAGACACGGGACGGCACTACGAGCAGTACTTC.

This sequence joins TRBV15 and TRBJ1-5; 7 positions agree with TRBD1. The germline V gene has CDR1 LNHNV and CDR2 YYDKDF (reference sequence). The CDR3 consists of 15 residues. V was clipped by 1 base and J by 4 bases; unmatched bases: 4. CDR3 coding DNA: TGTGCCACCAGCAGAGGGACAGGAGATAATCAGCCCCAGCATTTT. It yields the protein CATSRGTGDNQPQHF.

V gene TRBV29-1 combines with J gene TRBJ1-1; D possibly corresponds to TRBD1 (6 bases). V shed 7 bases and J shed 5 bases, with 11 bases lying between them. Germline V gene data show CDR1 as SQVTM and CDR2 as ANQGSEA. This CDR3 contains 11 residues. CDR3 coding DNA: TGCAGCGCAGAGGGGGGGACTGAAGCTTTCTTT. It is translated as CSAEGGTEAFF.

This rearrangement joins TRBV9 to TRBJ2-5; 11 nucleotides agree with TRBD2. The end of the DNA is better explained by TRBJ2-7, so the J call may be wrong. CDR3 length: 16 amino acids. CDR1 is SGDLS, CDR2 YYNGEE, per germline. CDR3 region: CASSTGTSGSPYEQYF. Here the CDR3 DNA reads TGTGCCAGCAGCACCGGGACTAGCGGTTCCCCCTACGAGCAGTACTTC.

This rearrangement joins TRBV7-2 to TRBJ2-5, with a weak D call TRBD1 (6 bases). The J call may be wrong; the DNA end is better matched by TRBJ2-7. Germline CDR1 is SGHTA and CDR2 is FQGNSA. This CDR3 is 14 amino acids long. CDR3 bases: TGTGCCAGCAGCGGAGTCCAGGGGAGCTACGAGCAGTACTTC. It translates to CASSGVQGSYEQYF.

The gene calls are TRBV4-1 and TRBJ2-3; 7 bases fit TRBD1. Trimming removed 0 bases from V and 9 bases from J; junction bases left unmatched: 0. This CDR3 spans 12 amino acids. Germline CDR1 and CDR2: MGHRA and YSYEKL. The CDR3 DNA reads TGCGCCAGCAGCCAAGAGGACAGGACGCAGTATTTT. It yields the protein CASSQEDRTQYF.

V gene TRBV4-3 combines with J gene TRBJ1-1; no reliable D call. Trimming removed 0 bases from V and 1 base from J, with 6 bases in between. CDR1 and CDR2 from the germline V gene are LGHNA and YSLEER. This CDR3 has 14 residues. The CDR3 bases are TGCGCCAGCAGCCAAGAGCATGGGAACACTGAAGCTTTCTTT. Protein product: CASSQEHGNTEAFF.

In regard to this clonotype: Possible read error: a much larger clone is one base away. The CDR3, as DNA: TGTGCCAGCAGTTTTTCAGGGAGGGAGACCCAGTTCTTC. Its translation is CASSFSGRETQFF. The chain recombines TRBV12-3 or TRBV12-4 with TRBJ2-1; 7 positions agree with TRBD2. The CDR3 runs 13 residues. V was clipped by 3 bases and J by 13 bases; unmatched bases: 9.

The chain is built from TRBV28 and TRBJ1-3, with TRBD1 matching 9 bases. The CDR3 length is 17 residues. J was trimmed by 3 bases and V by 6 bases; bases with no gene match: 12. Germline V lookup: CDR1 MDHEN, CDR2 SYDVKM. The CDR3 protein is CASRKPGQGPHGNTIYF. The CDR3 DNA is TGTGCCAGCAGAAAACCGGGACAGGGCCCTCATGGAAACACCATATATTTT.

The chain uses TRBV5-1 and TRBJ2-3; 9 positions match TRBD1. V was pared by 1 base and J by 2 bases, with 11 bases of the junction left unmatched. In germline, CDR1 is SGHRS, CDR2 YFSETQ. The CDR3 loop spans 18 amino acids. The CDR3 sequence: CASSLTPTGTGYTDTQYF. DNA of the CDR3: TGCGCCAGCAGCTTGACCCCTACAGGGACAGGGTACACAGATACGCAGTATTTT.

The rearrangement joins TRBV20-1 to TRBJ1-2; D gene unclear. Per the germline V gene, CDR1 is DFQATT and CDR2 is SNEGSKA (reference sequence). The ends were cut back, 0 bases at V and 2 bases at J, with 10 bases in the middle. The CDR3 is 14 residues long. CDR3 nucleotide sequence: TGCAGTGCTAGAGACCCTCCGAGGAACTATGGCTACACCTTC. Translation: CSARDPPRNYGYTF.